This record looks at one T cell receptor (beta chain) sequence and its context. Its antigen remains unknown. The V gene's germline CDR1 is DFQATT and CDR2 SNEGSKA (reference sequence). CDR3 length equals 13 residues. The V end lost 4 bases, the J end lost 9 bases, and 16 bases lay between the germline ends. The hyperthyroidism patients had all been newly diagnosed, and their disease duration was under 2 months. Their ages ranged from 18 to 65 years. Researchers barred patients who had uncontrolled infection, other autoimmune disease, pregnancy or lactation. This record belongs to a study of T cells in Graves' hyperthyroidism and ophthalmopathy. Amplified TCR beta CDR3 regions came from RNA transcripts. First-round RT-PCR targeting the TCR CDR3 was performed with the HTBI primer set. TCRdb redid the calling of the multiplex PCR reads with MiXCR, one entry per CDR3 protein. Among roughly 740,000 distinct CDR3 sequences, about a sixth were seen once, and the ten largest hold around 8.1%.

General observations from the study: Most clonotypes expanded in thyroid above 0.001 were likewise present in blood.

The sample taken for sequencing was blood. The clonotype originates from a man between 18 and 35 years old with Graves' hyperthyroidism. The chain couples TRBV20-1 to TRBJ1-5, with D possibly being TRBD1 (5 bases). The CDR3 loop is CSAISGSSSPQHF. In DNA form, the CDR3 reads TGCAGTGCTATTTCAGGGTCCTCCTCGCCCCAGCATTTT.